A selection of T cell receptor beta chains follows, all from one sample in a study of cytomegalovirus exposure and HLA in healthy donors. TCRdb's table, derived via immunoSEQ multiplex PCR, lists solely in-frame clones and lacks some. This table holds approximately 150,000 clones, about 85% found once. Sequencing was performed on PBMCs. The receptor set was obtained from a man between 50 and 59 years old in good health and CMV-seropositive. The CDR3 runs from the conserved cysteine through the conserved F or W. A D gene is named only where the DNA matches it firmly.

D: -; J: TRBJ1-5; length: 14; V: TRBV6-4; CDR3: CASRDTGPNQPQHF
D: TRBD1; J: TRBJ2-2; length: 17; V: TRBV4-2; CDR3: CASSQVQGALNTGELFF
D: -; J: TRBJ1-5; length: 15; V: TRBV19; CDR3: CASSMAGGRNQPQHF
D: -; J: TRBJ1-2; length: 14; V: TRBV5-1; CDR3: CASSPDGTNYGYTF
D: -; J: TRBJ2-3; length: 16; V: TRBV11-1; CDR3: CASSSATGFSTDTQYF
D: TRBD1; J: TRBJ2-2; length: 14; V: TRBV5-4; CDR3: CAGGDRANTGELFF
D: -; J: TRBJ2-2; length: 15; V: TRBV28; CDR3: CASSFRLGDTGELFF
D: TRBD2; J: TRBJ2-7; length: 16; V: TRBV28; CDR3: CASSPATSGRSYEQYF
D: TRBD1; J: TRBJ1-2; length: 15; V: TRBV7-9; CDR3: CASSPQGEANYGYTF
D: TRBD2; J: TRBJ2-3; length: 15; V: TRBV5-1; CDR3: CASSLDGGSGDTQYF
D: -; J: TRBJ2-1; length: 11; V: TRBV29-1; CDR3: CSVERGSFIFF
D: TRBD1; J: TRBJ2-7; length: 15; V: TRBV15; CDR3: CATSRAGQGAGEQYF
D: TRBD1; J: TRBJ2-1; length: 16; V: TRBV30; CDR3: CAWSVQGGPIGNEQFF
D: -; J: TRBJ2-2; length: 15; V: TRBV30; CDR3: CAGSPLWGWGGELFF
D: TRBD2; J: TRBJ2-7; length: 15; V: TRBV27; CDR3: CASSFSLAGSYEQYF
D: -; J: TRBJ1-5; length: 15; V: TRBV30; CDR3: CAWSSRTLREQPQHF
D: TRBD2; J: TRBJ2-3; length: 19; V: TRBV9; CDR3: CASSVRGLAGVASTDTQYF
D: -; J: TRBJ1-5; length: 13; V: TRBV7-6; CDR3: CASSVRRNQPQHF
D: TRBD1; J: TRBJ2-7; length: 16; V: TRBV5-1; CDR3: CASSLAGTGGLNEQYF
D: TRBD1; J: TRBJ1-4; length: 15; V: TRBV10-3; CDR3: CAISEGQEFNEKLFF
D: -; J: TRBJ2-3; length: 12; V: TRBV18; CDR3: CASSLSTDTQYF
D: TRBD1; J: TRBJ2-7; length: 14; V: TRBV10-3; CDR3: CAISDRQGSYEQYF
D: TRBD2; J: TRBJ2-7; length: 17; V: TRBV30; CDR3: CAWSASRTSGRTYEQYF
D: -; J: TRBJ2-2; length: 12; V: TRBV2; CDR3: CASRVDSGELFF
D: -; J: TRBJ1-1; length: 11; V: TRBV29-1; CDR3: CSVGEPSGAFF
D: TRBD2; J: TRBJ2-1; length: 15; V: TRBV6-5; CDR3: CASSYEVSGRSEQFF
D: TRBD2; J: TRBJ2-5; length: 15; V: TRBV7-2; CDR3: CASSFAGTSIETQYF
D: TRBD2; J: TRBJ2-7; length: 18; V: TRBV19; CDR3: CASSILTSGRALWGEQYF
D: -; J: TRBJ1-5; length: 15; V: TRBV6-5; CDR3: CASSSQGFSNQPQHF
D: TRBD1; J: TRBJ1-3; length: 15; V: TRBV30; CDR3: CAWSLTGGSGNTIYF
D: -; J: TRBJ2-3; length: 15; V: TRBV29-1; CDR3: CSVERLGKAGDTQYF
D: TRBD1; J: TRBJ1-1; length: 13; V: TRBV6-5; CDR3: CATRQGRNTEAFF
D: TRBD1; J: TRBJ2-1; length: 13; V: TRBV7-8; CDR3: CASSMDRGYEQFF
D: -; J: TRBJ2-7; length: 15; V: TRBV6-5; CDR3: CASRPTSGQAYEQYF
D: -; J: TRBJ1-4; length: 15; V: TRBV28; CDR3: CASSVAGTTNEKLFF
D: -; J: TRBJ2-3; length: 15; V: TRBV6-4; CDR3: CASRVGHGPTDTQYF
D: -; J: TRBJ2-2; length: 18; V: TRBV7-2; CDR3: CASSLLYGSHDFTGELFF
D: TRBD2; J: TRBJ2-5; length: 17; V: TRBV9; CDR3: CASSVGASGSTGETQYF
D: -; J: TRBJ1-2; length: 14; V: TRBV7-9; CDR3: CASSFPTVAIGYTF
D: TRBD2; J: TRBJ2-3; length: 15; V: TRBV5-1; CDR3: CASSGGRGGTDTQYF
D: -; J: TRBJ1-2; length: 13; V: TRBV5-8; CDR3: CASSLAGRNGYTF
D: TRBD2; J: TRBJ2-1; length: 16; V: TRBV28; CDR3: CASSLPGLALYNEQFF
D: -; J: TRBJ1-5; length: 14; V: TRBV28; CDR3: CASSTTRVTQPQHF
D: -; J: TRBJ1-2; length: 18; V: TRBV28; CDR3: CASSHTRGAGVRSRGYTF
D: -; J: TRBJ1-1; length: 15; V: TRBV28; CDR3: CASSPRGRLNTEAFF
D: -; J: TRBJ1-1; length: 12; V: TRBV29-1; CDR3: CSVRTSNTEAFF
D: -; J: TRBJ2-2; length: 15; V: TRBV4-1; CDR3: CASSQRTGFTGELFF
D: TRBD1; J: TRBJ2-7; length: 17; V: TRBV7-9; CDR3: CASSPMTGQGDYWEQYF
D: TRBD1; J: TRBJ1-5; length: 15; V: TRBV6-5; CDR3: CASSLGTGEDQPQHF
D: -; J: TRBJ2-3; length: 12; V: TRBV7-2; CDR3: CASSLSRDTQYF
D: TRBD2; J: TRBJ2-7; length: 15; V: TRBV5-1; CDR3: CASSLLAGATYEQYF
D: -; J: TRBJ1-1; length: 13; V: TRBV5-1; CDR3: CASGAEPNTEAFF
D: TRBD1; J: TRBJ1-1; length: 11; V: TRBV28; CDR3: CASSFTGGAFF
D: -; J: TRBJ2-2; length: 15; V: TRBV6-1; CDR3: CASSDVGGNTGELFF
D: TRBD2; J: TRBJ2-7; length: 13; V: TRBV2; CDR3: CASNGRQGGLQYF
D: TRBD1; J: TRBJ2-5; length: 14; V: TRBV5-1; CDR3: CASSFAGGQETQYF
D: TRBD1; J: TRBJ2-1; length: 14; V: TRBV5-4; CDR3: CASSLRTGVNEQFF
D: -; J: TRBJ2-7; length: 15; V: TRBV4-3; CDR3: CASSQDQGGSYEQYF
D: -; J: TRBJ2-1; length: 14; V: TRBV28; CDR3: CAIFSPSRYNEQFF
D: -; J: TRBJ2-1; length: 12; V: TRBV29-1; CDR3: CSVASGYNEQFF